These 8 T cell receptor beta chains were sequenced from one sample in a study of OX40 agonist ivuxolimab in advanced cancers. Measured with immunoSEQ multiplex PCR; TCRdb has only the in-frame clones, and not every one. The sample carries under 20,000 clones, approximately 90% recorded once. This specimen consisted of CD4+ or CD8+ T cells sorted from blood, obtained in a trial of the OX40 agonist ivuxolimab. The source is an adult with an advanced solid tumor such as melanoma, head and neck, liver or kidney cancer.

The V call is TRBV19, the J call TRBJ2-7, with 9 nucleotides matching TRBD1. V shed 6 bases and J 3 bases; nucleotides not matched to a gene: 9. Germline V lookup: CDR1 LNHDA, CDR2 SQIVND (reference sequence). The CDR3 loop spans 15 amino acids. This chain's CDR3 is CASSDVGTGSYEQYF. The CDR3 bases are TGTGCCAGTAGCGACGTCGGGACAGGGAGCTACGAGCAGTACTTC.

The V call is TRBV7-6, the J call TRBJ2-3; D not resolved. Germline CDR1 SGHVS, CDR2 FNYEAQ. The CDR3 consists of 15 residues. V dropped 4 bases and J dropped 4 bases, with 15 bases sitting between them. The CDR3 protein is CASSSSGSLADTQYF. CDR3 DNA sequence: TGTGCCAGCAGCTCCTCGGGTTCCTTGGCAGATACGCAGTATTTT.

Relative to its sample, this clone is medium-sized (0.01 to 0.1%). The chain links TRBV25-1 to TRBJ2-3, with a possible D match to TRBD2 (6 bases). V lost 6 bases and J lost 1, with 14 bases in between. Germline loops: CDR1 MGHDK, CDR2 SYGVNS. The CDR3 spans 15 residues. The DNA for the CDR3 is TGTGCCAGCAGGTTAGGTAGCGGAGGCACAGATACGCAGTATTTT. Its protein is CASRLGSGGTDTQYF.

The CDR3 here is CASGDSGERRDTEAFF. CDR3 DNA sequence: TGTGCCAGCGGGGATTCAGGGGAACGGAGGGACACTGAAGCTTTCTTT. V is TRBV13 and J is TRBJ1-1; the D gene is possibly TRBD1 (6 bases). The V and J ends lost 8 bases and 3 bases respectively, with 22 bases between them. Germline values: CDR1 PRHDT, CDR2 FYEKMQ (reference sequence). The length of the CDR3 is 16 residues.

J is TRBJ1-2 and V is TRBV7-9; D uncertain. V lost 1 base to trimming and J lost 4 bases, with 13 bases between them. Germline V gene data show CDR1 as SEHNR and CDR2 as FQNEAQ (reference sequence). The CDR3 runs 15 residues. The CDR3 spells CASSLEGAGIYGYTF. The CDR3 DNA reads TGTGCCAGCAGCTTAGAAGGAGCCGGGATCTATGGCTACACCTTC. Based on the CDR3 plus reference TRBV7-9 and TRBJ1-2, the full variable domain is DTGVSQNPRHKITKRGQNVTFRCDPISEHNRLYWYRQTLGQGPEFLTYFQNEAQLEKSRLLSDRFSAERPKGSFSTLEIQRTEQGDSAMYLCASSLEGAGIYGYTFGSGTRLTVV.

The chain uses TRBV27 and TRBJ1-5; the D gene is possibly TRBD1 (5 bases). There are 13 residues in the CDR3. V was pared by 6 bases and J by 7 bases, with 13 bases between. CDR1 is MNHEY and CDR2 is SMNVEV in the germline V gene (reference sequence). Here the CDR3 reads CASSWGGNQPQHF. The CDR3 nucleotides are TGTGCCAGCAGCTGGGGGGGAAACCAGCCCCAGCATTTT.

The chain recombines TRBV6-6 with TRBJ2-7; 11 nucleotides line up with TRBD2. This CDR3 spans 14 amino acids. The ends lost 6 bases at V and 2 bases at J; junction bases unmatched: 3. Germline V gene lookup returns CDR1 MNHNY and CDR2 SVGAGI (reference sequence). CDR3 sequence (DNA): TGTGCCAGCAGGGGGACTAGCGGTACCTACGAGCAGTACTTC. Its protein is CASRGTSGTYEQYF.

The genes are TRBV27 and TRBJ1-5; TRBD1 agrees at 8 bases. Germline V gene sequence: CDR1 MNHEY, CDR2 SMNVEV (reference sequence). Trimming at V came to 9 bases and at J to 5 bases, leaving 9 bases not matched to a gene. The CDR3 is 14 residues long. CDR3 bases: TGTGCCAGTTCTCCGGGACAGGTGTATCAGCCCCAGCATTTT. This codes for CASSPGQVYQPQHF.